This TCR beta chain derives from a study of cytomegalovirus exposure and HLA in healthy donors. Germline V gene lookup returns CDR1 MNHEY and CDR2 SMNVEV (reference sequence). The CDR3 has 17 amino acids. Trimming took 2 bases from V and 0 from J; bases not matched to a gene: 8. 60 Vbeta and 13 Jbeta primers were used in PCR. TCRdb's table, derived via immunoSEQ multiplex PCR, lists solely in-frame clones and lacks some. In the table there are 55,000 or so clones, around 78% of which are singletons. The TCR originated in a female donor in good health and CMV-seronegative. The J gene is TRBJ2-3, the V gene TRBV27; the match to TRBD2 covers 7 bases. The sample taken for sequencing was PBMCs. The CDR3 nucleotides read TGTGCCAGCAGTTTAGGGCTAGCGGTCCGCAGCACAGATACGCAGTATTTT. It codes for CASSLGLAVRSTDTQYF.